One sample yielded the 13 T cell receptor beta chains listed below, sequenced in a study of blood T cell repertoires in COVID-19. Some clones are missing from TCRdb's copy, which holds only in-frame ones; the method was immunoSEQ multiplex PCR. The sample lists fewer than 400,000 clones; approximately 92% were seen once. Specimen: PBMCs or T cells enriched from blood (not recorded which). The receptors stem from a woman aged 25-40 years who had recovered from COVID-19.

The chain combines TRBV7-2 with TRBJ1-2, with 11 positions matching TRBD1. There are 15 residues in the CDR3. Unmatched junction bases numbered 5, after V lost 1 base and J lost 7 bases. In germline, CDR1 is SGHTA, CDR2 FQGNSA. This chain's CDR3 is CASSLGTGGAGGYTF. CDR3 coding DNA: TGTGCCAGCAGCTTAGGGACAGGGGGCGCCGGTGGCTACACCTTC.

The CDR3 DNA is TGTGCCAGTAGTCCAATGGACAGGTTGAACACTGAAGCTTTCTTT. It yields the protein CASSPMDRLNTEAFF. The chain combines TRBV19 with TRBJ1-1; 7 positions agree with TRBD1. Germline-derived CDR1 and CDR2 are LNHDA and SQIVND (reference sequence). V trimming: 5 bases; J trimming: 0 bases; junction bases outside the gene matches: 6. CDR3 length: 15 residues.

In this sample, this clone turned up once. V gene TRBV7-2 combines with J gene TRBJ2-1; 8 nucleotides agree with TRBD2. In germline, CDR1 is SGHTA, CDR2 FQGNSA. V shed 7 bases, J shed 7 bases, and the junction held 12 bases outside the gene matches. The CDR3 sequence is 15 residues long. The CDR3 sequence is CASNQQSGSQNEQFF. CDR3 in DNA: TGTGCCAGCAACCAACAGAGCGGGAGTCAGAATGAGCAGTTCTTC.

The V call is TRBV27, the J call TRBJ1-1, with D possibly being TRBD1 (6 bases). Germline lookup yields CDR1 MNHEY and CDR2 SMNVEV (reference sequence). V was cut by 4 bases and J by 11 bases, with 17 bases left in between. CDR3 size: 13 residues. CDR3 loop: CASSYRYTGKAFF. The CDR3 DNA reads TGTGCCAGCAGTTACCGGTATACAGGGAAGGCTTTCTTT.

The genes are TRBV7-2 and TRBJ2-2, with 7 positions matching TRBD1. This CDR3 contains 16 residues. After removal of 5 bases from V and 6 bases from J, the junction contained 12 bases not matched to a gene. Germline CDR1 is SGHTA and CDR2 is FQGNSA. The CDR3 sequence is CASSSPDRWPAGELFF. CDR3 in DNA: TGTGCCAGCAGCAGCCCGGACAGGTGGCCGGCCGGGGAGCTGTTTTTT.

The chain links TRBV20-1 to TRBJ2-3; possible D gene TRBD1, 6 bases. This CDR3 is built from 10 residues. Trimming cost V 8 bases and J 4 bases, with 7 bases left between them. In germline, CDR1 is DFQATT, CDR2 SNEGSKA (reference sequence). CDR3 residues: CSTGSDTQYF. The CDR3 DNA follows: TGCAGTACAGGGTCAGATACGCAGTATTTT.

The chain uses TRBV19 and TRBJ2-7; 12 bases are a match to TRBD1. Trimming took 3 bases from V and 5 from J; bases not matched to a gene: 5. Germline CDR1 is LNHDA and CDR2 is SQIVND (reference sequence). CDR3 length: 15 residues. CDR3 protein: CASSITGTGGHEQYF. DNA for the CDR3: TGTGCCAGTAGTATCACCGGGACAGGGGGCCACGAGCAGTACTTC.

Points on this clone: Relative to the germline gene, one junction end is altered; a read error may explain this. The V and J genes are TRBV18 and TRBJ2-1, with D possibly TRBD1 on 5 matching bases. The CDR3 loop spans 11 amino acids. Germline CDR1 and CDR2: KGHSH and LQKENI. The CDR3 protein is CASSPRGTPIF. The CDR3 DNA sequence: TGTGCCAGCTCACCAAGGGGAACCCCAATCTTC.

This rearrangement joins TRBV5-6 to TRBJ1-1; the match to TRBD1 covers 9 bases. Per germline, CDR1 SGHDT and CDR2 YYEEEE. V lost 4 bases, J lost 4 bases, and 5 bases stayed unmatched. The CDR3 covers 14 residues. CDR3 sequence: CASSLRQGGTEAFF. For the CDR3, the DNA is TGTGCCAGCAGCCTACGACAGGGGGGCACTGAAGCTTTCTTT.

The chain has TRBV27 and TRBJ2-7; D might be TRBD2 (6 bases). The CDR3 covers 13 residues. The V gene's germline CDR1 is MNHEY and CDR2 SMNVEV (reference sequence). The ends were cut back, 6 bases at V and 5 bases at J, with 14 bases in the middle. CDR3 in DNA: TGTGCCAGCAGCCCTGGCGGGATCCACGAGCAGTACTTC. This translates into CASSPGGIHEQYF.

The sample holds one count of this clone. The chain couples TRBV2 to TRBJ2-7; D might be TRBD1 (5 bases). The germline V gene encodes CDR1 SNHLY and CDR2 FYNNEI. Trimming took 2 bases from V and 6 from J, leaving 14 bases between them. The CDR3 totals 14 residues. CDR3 coding DNA: TGTGCCAGCAGTGAAAAGGGGCAGCTCCCCGAGCAGTACTTC. Residues: CASSEKGQLPEQYF.

This rearrangement joins TRBV11-1 to TRBJ2-3, with 8 nucleotides matching TRBD2. There are 13 residues in the CDR3. V shed 8 bases and J 1 base; nucleotides not matched to a gene: 2. The V gene's germline CDR1 is SGHAT and CDR2 FQDESV (reference sequence). The CDR3: CASRAGGTDTQYF. The CDR3 nucleotides read TGTGCCAGCCGAGCGGGGGGCACAGATACGCAGTATTTT.

This rearrangement joins TRBV2 to TRBJ1-4; 7 bases line up with TRBD1. Looked up from germline, CDR1 is SNHLY and CDR2 is FYNNEI. This CDR3 contains 16 residues. V trimming: 2 bases; J trimming: 5 bases; junction bases outside the gene matches: 8. CDR3 loop: CASSERLATGNEKLFF. In DNA form, the CDR3 reads TGTGCCAGCAGTGAAAGGTTGGCGACAGGGAATGAAAAACTGTTTTTT.